This entry features one T cell receptor beta chain sequence. As yet, its antigen is unknown. The data belong to a study of cytomegalovirus exposure and HLA in healthy donors. Whole-study findings and limits: Some public TCRs appeared in many individuals, while most sequences were rare.

Data came from immunoSEQ multiplex PCR; TCRdb stores just in-frame clones and leaves some out. Among roughly 120,000 clones listed, 88% were seen once. With V trimmed by 6 bases and J by 5 bases, 7 bases remained unmatched. Germline loops: CDR1 WSHSY, CDR2 SAAADI. The CDR3 contains 15 residues. This chain joins TRBV10-2 and TRBJ2-1, with TRBD2 identical over 10 bases. The sequenced sample was PBMCs. This clonotype originated in a young man in good health and CMV-seronegative. CDR3: CASRPLAGVNNEQFF. CDR3 bases: TGCGCCAGCAGACCCCTAGCGGGAGTAAACAATGAGCAGTTCTTC.